This T cell receptor (beta chain) comes out of a study of T cells after yellow fever vaccination. The CDR3 length is 13 residues. Trimming cost V 7 bases and J 0 bases, with 9 bases left between them. Via MiXCR, TCRdb re-called the 5' RACE reads, giving one row per CDR3 protein. The data hold 400,000 to 650,000 distinct CDR3 sequences, with roughly 22% observed a single time. The chain couples TRBV12-3 or TRBV12-4 to TRBJ1-1; a weak D match, TRBD1 (6 bases). The sample here was PBMCs, taken less than 25 days after the first yellow fever vaccination. The TCR comes from a man between 18 and 35 years old who received the YFV17D yellow fever vaccine. The CDR3 DNA sequence: TGTGCCAGCAACAGGGAAATGAACACTGAAGCTTTCTTT. It is translated as CASNREMNTEAFF.